This TCR beta chain was observed in a study of T cell responses to AZD1222 COVID-19 vaccine. The overall study: The analysis combined second doses at about 4 or about 12 weeks.

The V and J ends lost 4 bases and 3 bases, in that order; junction bases with no gene match: 7. CDR1 MDHEN and CDR2 SYDVKM come from the germline V gene. This CDR3 is built from 15 residues. General study findings and limits: Only a handful of AZD1222 recipients were seropositive at baseline. Most donors were white British, females outnumbered males, and clonal diversity was possibly underestimated.

As to this clone: Its antigen remains unknown.

Profiled with immunoSEQ multiplex PCR; TCRdb holds only in-frame clones, not every one. Of tens of thousands of clones listed, about 90% are singletons. This TCR derives from an adult in good health. This chain connects TRBV28 to TRBJ2-7; 9 bases align to TRBD1. Specimen: peripheral blood, collected on day 0 of AZD1222 vaccination. CDR3 region: CASSWGQGNVYEQYF. CDR3 nucleotides: TGTGCCAGCAGTTGGGGACAGGGAAATGTCTACGAGCAGTACTTC. The complete variable domain, with remaining parts taken from reference TRBV28 and TRBJ2-7, reads DVKVTQSSRYLVKRTGEKVFLECVQDMDHENMFWYRQDPGLGLRLIYFSYDVKMKEKGDIPEGYSVSREKKERFSLILESASTNQTSMYLCASSWGQGNVYEQYFGPGTRLTVT.